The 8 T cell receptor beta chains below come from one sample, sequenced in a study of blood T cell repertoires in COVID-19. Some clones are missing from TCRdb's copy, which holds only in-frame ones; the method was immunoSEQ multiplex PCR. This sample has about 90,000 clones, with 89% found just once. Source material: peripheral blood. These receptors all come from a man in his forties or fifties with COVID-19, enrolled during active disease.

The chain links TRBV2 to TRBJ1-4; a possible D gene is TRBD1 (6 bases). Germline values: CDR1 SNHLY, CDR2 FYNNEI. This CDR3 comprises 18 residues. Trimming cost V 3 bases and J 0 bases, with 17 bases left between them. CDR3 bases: TGTGCCAGCAGTGACACGGGACATAAACTTGCAACTAATGAAAAACTGTTTTTT. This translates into CASSDTGHKLATNEKLFF.

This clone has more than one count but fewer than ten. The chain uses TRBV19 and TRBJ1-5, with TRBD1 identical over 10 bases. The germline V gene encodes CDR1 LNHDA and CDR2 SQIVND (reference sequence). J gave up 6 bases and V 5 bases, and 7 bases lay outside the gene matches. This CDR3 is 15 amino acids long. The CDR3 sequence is CASSSTGTGVQPQHF. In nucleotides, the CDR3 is TGTGCCAGTAGTTCGACCGGGACAGGGGTTCAGCCCCAGCATTTT.

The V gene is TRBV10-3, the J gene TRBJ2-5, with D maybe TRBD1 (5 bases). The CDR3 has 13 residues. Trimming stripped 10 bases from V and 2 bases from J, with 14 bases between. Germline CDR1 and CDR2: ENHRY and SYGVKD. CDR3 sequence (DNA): TGTGCCACCTTAGGGGCAAATCAAGAGACCCAGTACTTC. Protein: CATLGANQETQYF.

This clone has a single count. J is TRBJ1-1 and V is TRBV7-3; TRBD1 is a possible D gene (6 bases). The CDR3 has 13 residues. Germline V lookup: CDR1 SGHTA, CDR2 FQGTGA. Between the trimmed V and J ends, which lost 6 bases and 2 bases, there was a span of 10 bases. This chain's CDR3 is CASSQQGNTEAFF. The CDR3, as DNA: TGTGCCAGCAGTCAACAGGGAAACACTGAAGCTTTCTTT.

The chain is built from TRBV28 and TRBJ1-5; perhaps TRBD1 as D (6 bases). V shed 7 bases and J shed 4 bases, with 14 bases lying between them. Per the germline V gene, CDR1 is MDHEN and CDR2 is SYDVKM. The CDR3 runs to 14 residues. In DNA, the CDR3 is TGTGCCAGCACCGAGGCGAGGGGGAATCAGCCCCAGCATTTT. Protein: CASTEARGNQPQHF.

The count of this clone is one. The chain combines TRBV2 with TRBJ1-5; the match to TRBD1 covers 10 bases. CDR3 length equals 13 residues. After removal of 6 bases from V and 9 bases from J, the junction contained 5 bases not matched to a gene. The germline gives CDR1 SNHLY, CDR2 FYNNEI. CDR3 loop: CASRDRGSGPQHF. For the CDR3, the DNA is TGTGCCAGCAGGGACAGGGGGTCGGGGCCCCAGCATTTT.

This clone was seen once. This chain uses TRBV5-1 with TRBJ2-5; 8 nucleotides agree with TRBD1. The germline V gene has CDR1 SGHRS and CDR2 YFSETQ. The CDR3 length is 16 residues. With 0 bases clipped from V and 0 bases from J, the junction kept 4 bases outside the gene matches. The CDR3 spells CASSLAGGLYQETQYF. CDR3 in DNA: TGCGCCAGCAGCTTGGCAGGGGGCCTGTACCAAGAGACCCAGTACTTC.

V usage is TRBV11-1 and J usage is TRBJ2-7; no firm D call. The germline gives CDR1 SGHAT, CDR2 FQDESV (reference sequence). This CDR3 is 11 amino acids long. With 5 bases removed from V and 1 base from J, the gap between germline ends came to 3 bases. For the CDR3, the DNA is TGTGCCAGCAGCGCGTCCTACGAGCAGTACTTC. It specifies CASSASYEQYF.